Included here is one T cell receptor (beta chain) sequence, with context. The data were taken from a study of T cell responses to AZD1222 COVID-19 vaccine. The germline V gene has CDR1 SNHLY and CDR2 FYNNEI. This CDR3 has 13 residues. The V end lost 4 bases, the J end lost 2 bases, and 8 bases lay between the germline ends. The method was immunoSEQ multiplex PCR; TCRdb's version includes in-frame clones alone and lacks a portion of them. The table includes about 120,000 clones, over 75% detected once. The sequencing here drew on peripheral blood, taken on day 0 of AZD1222 vaccination. The rearrangement joins TRBV2 to TRBJ1-2; maybe TRBD1 (5 bases). The receptor's source is an adult in good health. CDR3 sequence: CASSGDQNYGYTF. The CDR3 coding sequence is TGTGCCAGCAGTGGGGACCAAAACTATGGCTACACCTTC.